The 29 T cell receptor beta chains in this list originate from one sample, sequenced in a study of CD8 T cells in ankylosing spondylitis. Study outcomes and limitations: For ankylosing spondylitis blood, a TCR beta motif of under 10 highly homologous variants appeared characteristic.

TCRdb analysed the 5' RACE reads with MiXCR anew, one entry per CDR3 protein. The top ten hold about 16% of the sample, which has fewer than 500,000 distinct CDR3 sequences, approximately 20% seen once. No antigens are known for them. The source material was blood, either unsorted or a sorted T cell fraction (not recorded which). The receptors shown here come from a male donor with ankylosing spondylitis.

This CDR3 reads CASSTSGRPYEQFF. CDR3 bases: TGCGCCAGCAGTACTAGCGGGAGACCTTATGAGCAGTTCTTC. The rearrangement uses TRBV10-1 and TRBJ2-1; 11 nucleotides align to TRBD2. The CDR3 contains 14 residues. V shed 5 bases and J 8 bases; nucleotides not matched to a gene: 5. Germline CDR1 WNHNN, CDR2 SYGVQD (reference sequence).

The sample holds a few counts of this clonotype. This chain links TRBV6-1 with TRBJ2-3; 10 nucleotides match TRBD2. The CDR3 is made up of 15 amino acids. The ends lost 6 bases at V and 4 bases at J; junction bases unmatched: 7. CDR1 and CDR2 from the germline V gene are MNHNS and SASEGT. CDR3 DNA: TGTGCCAGCAGCCGAGCGGGAGGGCCATCAGATACGCAGTATTTT. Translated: CASSRAGGPSDTQYF.

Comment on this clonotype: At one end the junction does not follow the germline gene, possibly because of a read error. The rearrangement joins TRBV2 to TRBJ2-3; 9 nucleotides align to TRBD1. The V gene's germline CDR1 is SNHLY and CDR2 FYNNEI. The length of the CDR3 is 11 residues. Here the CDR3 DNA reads TGTGCCAGCAGTAAAACAGGGGGCTACGATTTT. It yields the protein CASSKTGGYDF.

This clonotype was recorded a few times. The CDR3, as DNA: TGTGCCAGCAAGCGCGGGACAGCCAAGGGTGGGCTGCGTAATTGGTATGGCTACACCTTC. It encodes CASKRGTAKGGLRNWYGYTF. The rearrangement joins TRBV28 to TRBJ1-2; 7 bases map to TRBD1. V shed 7 bases and J 5 bases; nucleotides not matched to a gene: 28. CDR3 length: 20 amino acids. Germline V gene data show CDR1 as MDHEN and CDR2 as SYDVKM.

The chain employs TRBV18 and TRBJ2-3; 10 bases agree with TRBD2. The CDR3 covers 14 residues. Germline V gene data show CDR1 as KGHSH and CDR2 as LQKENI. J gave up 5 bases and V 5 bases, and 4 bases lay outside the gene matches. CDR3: CASSTLAGLDTQYF. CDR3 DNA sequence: TGTGCCAGCTCAACACTAGCGGGGCTAGATACGCAGTATTTT. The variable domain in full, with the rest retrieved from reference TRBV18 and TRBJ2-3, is NAGVMQNPRHLVRRRGQEARLRCSPMKGHSHVYWYRQLPEEGLKFMVYLQKENIIDESGMPKERFSAEFPKEGPSILRIQQVVRGDSAAYFCASSTLAGLDTQYFGPGTRLTVL.

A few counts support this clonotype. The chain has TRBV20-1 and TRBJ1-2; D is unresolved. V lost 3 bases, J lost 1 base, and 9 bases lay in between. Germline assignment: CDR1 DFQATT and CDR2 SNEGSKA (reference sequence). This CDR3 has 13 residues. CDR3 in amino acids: CSARVGLNYGYTF. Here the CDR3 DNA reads TGCAGTGCTAGGGTCGGGCTTAACTATGGCTACACCTTC.

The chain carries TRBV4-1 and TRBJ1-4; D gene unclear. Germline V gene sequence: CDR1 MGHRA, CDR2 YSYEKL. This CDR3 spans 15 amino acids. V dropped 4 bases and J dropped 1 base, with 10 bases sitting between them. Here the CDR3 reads CASSPSVRTNEKLFF. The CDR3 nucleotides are TGCGCCAGCAGCCCCTCTGTTCGAACTAATGAAAAACTGTTTTTT.

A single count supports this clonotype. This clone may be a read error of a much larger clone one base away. DNA of the CDR3: TGTGCCAGCAGCATACACACAGATACGCAGTATTTT. This translates into CASSIHTDTQYF. This chain joins TRBV5-5 and TRBJ2-3; no firm D call. Trimming pared 4 bases from V and 2 bases from J, leaving 5 bases between. Germline assignment: CDR1 SGHKS and CDR2 YYEKEE (reference sequence). This CDR3 has 12 amino acids.

The CDR3 region is CASSPGWGSNEQYF. In DNA, the CDR3 is TGTGCCAGCAGCCCGGGTTGGGGGAGCAACGAGCAGTACTTC. The chain couples TRBV7-9 to TRBJ2-7, with D possibly being TRBD1 or TRBD2 (5 bases each). The V end lost 5 bases, the J end lost 5 bases, and 16 bases lay between the germline ends. The CDR3 loop spans 14 amino acids. Germline lookup yields CDR1 SEHNR and CDR2 FQNEAQ (reference sequence).

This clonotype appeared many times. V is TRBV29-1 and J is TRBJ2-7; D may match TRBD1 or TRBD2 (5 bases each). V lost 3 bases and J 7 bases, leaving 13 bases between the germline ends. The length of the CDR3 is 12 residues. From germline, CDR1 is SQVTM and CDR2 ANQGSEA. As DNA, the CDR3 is TGCAGCGTTGACCCTGGGACGGGTGAGCAGTACTTC. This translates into CSVDPGTGEQYF.

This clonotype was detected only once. CDR3 amino acids: CASSSSGTGGYEQYF. Here the CDR3 DNA reads TGTGCCAGCAGCTCCTCCGGGACAGGGGGCTACGAGCAGTACTTC. The genes are TRBV27 and TRBJ2-7; 11 bases align to TRBD1. The CDR3 has 15 residues. From germline, CDR1 is MNHEY and CDR2 SMNVEV (reference sequence). The V gene end was trimmed by 6 bases and the J gene end by 3 bases; junction bases not matched to a gene: 7.

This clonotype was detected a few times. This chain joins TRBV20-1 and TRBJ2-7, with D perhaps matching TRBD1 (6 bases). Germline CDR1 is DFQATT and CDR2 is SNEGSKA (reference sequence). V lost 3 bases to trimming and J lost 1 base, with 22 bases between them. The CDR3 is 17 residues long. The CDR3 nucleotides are TGCAGTGCTAGGGGGGCGGCGGTCGTAAAGCCTTCCTACGAGCAGTACTTC. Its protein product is CSARGAAVVKPSYEQYF.

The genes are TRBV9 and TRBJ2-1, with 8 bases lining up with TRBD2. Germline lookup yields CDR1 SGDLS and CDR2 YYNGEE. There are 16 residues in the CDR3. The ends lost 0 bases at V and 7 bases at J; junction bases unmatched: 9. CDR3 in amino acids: CASSVEPGRVWNEQFF. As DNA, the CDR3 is TGTGCCAGCAGCGTAGAGCCCGGGAGGGTTTGGAATGAGCAGTTCTTC.

CDR3 coding DNA: TGTGCCAGCAGCTTAGAAGGGATCACCGGGGAGCTGTTTTTT. Protein product: CASSLEGITGELFF. The chain has TRBV11-2 and TRBJ2-2; D is unresolved. The germline gives CDR1 SGHAT, CDR2 FQNNGV. The CDR3 extends over 14 amino acids. V was clipped by 0 bases and J by 4 bases, with 6 bases between them. The whole variable domain, filled in from reference TRBV11-2 and TRBJ2-2, reads EAGVAQSPRYKIIEKRQSVAFWCNPISGHATLYWYQQILGQGPKLLIQFQNNGVVDDSQLPKDRFSAERLKGVDSTLKIQPAKLEDSAVYLCASSLEGITGELFFGEGSRLTVL.

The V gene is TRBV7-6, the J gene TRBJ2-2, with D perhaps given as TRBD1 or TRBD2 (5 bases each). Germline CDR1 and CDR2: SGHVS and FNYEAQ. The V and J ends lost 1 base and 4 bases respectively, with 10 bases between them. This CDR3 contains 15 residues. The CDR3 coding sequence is TGTGCCAGCAGCTTAGATTCGGGGCGCACCGGGGAGCTGTTTTTT. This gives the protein CASSLDSGRTGELFF.

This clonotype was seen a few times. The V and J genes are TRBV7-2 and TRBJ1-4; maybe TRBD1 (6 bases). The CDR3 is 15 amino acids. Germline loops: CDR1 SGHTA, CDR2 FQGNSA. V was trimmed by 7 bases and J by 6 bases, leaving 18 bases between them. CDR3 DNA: TGTGCCAGCACCCGCCGCCAGGGGATAGATGAAAAACTGTTTTTT. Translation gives CASTRRQGIDEKLFF.

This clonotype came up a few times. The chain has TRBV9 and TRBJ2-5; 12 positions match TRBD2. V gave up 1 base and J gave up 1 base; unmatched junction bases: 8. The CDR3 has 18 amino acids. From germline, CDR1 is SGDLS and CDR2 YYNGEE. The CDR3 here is CASSVQPGTSGPQETQYF. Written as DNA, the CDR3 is TGTGCCAGCAGCGTACAACCAGGGACTAGCGGGCCCCAAGAGACCCAGTACTTC.

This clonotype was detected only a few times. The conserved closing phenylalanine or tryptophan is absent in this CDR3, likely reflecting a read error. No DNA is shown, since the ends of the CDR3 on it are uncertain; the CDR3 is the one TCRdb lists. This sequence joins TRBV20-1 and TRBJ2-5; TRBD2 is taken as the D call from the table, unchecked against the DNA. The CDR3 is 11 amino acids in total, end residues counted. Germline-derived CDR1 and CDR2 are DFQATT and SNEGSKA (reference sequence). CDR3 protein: CSARDGSLLGI.

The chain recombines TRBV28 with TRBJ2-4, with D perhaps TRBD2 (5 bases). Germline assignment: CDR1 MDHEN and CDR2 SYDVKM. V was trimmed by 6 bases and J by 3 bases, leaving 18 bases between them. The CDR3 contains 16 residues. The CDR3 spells CASSPQFSVYKNIQYF. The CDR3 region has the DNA TGTGCCAGCAGCCCCCAGTTTAGCGTTTACAAAAACATTCAGTACTTC. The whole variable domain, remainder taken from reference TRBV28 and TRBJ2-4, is DVKVTQSSRYLVKRTGEKVFLECVQDMDHENMFWYRQDPGLGLRLIYFSYDVKMKEKGDIPEGYSVSREKKERFSLILESASTNQTSMYLCASSPQFSVYKNIQYFGAGTRLSVL.

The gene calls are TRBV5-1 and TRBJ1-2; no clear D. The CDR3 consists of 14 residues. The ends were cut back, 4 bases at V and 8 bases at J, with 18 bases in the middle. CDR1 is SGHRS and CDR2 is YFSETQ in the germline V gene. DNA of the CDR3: TGCGCCAGCAGCCCCCCGAGCGTCTCAGTCGGCTACACCTTC. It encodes CASSPPSVSVGYTF. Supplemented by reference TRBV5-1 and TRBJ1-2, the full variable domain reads KAGVTQTPRYLIKTRGQQVTLSCSPISGHRSVSWYQQTPGQGLQFLFEYFSETQRNKGNFPGRFSGRQFSNSRSEMNVSTLELGDSALYLCASSPPSVSVGYTFGSGTRLTVV.

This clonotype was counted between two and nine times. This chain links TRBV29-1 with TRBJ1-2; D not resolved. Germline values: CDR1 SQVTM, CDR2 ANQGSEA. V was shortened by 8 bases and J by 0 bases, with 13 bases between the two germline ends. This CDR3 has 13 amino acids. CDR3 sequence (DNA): TGCAGCTCCTGGGATCGAGCTAACTATGGCTACACCTTC. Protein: CSSWDRANYGYTF.

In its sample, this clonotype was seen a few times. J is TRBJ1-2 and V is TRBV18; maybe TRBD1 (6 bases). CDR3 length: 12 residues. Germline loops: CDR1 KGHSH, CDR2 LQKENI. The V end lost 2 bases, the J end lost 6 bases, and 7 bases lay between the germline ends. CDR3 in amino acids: CASSPNRDGYTF. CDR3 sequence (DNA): TGTGCCAGCTCACCAAACAGGGATGGCTACACCTTC.

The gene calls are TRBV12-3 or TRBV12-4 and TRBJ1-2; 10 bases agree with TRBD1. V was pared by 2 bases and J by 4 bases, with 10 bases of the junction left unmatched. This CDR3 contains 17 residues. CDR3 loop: CASSLRDRGSRGYGYTF. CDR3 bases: TGTGCCAGCAGTTTACGGGACAGGGGTAGCCGGGGCTATGGCTACACCTTC.

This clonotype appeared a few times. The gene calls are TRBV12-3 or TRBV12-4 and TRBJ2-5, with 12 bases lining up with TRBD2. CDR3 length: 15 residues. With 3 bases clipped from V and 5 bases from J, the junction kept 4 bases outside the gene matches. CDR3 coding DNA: TGTGCCAGCAGTTTTAAGGGACTAGCGGGCGAGACCCAGTACTTC. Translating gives CASSFKGLAGETQYF.

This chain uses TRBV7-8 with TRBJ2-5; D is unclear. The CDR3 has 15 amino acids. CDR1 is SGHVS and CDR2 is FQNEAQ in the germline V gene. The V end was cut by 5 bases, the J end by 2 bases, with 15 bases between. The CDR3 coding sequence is TGTGCCAGCAGCCCTCGTAGTAACTTACAAGAGACCCAGTACTTC. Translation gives CASSPRSNLQETQYF.

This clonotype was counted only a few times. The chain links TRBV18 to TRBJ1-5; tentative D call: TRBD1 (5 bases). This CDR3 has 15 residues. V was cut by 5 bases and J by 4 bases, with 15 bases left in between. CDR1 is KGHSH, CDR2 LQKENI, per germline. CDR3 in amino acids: CASSTDTLANQPQHF. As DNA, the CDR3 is TGTGCCAGCTCAACGGACACCCTAGCGAATCAGCCCCAGCATTTT.

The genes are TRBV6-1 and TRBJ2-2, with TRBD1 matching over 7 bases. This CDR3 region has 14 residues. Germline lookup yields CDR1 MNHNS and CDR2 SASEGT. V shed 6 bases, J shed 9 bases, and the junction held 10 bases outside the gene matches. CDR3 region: CASRFHDRARELFF. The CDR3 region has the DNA TGTGCCAGCAGATTCCACGACAGGGCCAGGGAGCTGTTTTTT.

CDR3 loop: CASTPRAGTDTQYF. The CDR3 DNA follows: TGTGCCAGCACCCCGAGGGCGGGCACAGATACGCAGTATTTT. The rearrangement joins TRBV12-3 or TRBV12-4 to TRBJ2-3; weak D call: TRBD2 (5 bases). With 7 bases removed from V and 1 base from J, the gap between germline ends came to 12 bases. The CDR3 is 14 residues long.

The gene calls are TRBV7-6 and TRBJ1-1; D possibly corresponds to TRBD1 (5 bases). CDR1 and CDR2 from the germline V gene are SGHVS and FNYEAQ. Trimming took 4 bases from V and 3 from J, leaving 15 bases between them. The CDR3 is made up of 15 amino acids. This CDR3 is CASSSDTGGDTEAFF. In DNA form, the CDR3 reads TGTGCCAGCAGCTCCGACACGGGGGGGGACACTGAAGCTTTCTTT.